These 30 T cell receptor beta chains originate from one sample sequenced in a study of blood T cell repertoires in COVID-19. Sequenced by immunoSEQ multiplex PCR; TCRdb stores in-frame clones only, minus some. The sample has around 200,000 clones, around nine tenths seen once. The specimen was peripheral blood. The receptors originated from a man between 25 and 39 years old with acute or convalescent COVID-19.

This sequence joins TRBV6-5 and TRBJ2-7; D is possibly TRBD2 (6 bases). CDR3 size: 15 residues. V shed 2 bases and J shed 0 bases, with 11 bases lying between them. Germline-derived CDR1 and CDR2 are MNHEY and SVGAGI. For the CDR3, the DNA is TGTGCCAGCAGTTACGGGGGGACCACCTCCTACGAGCAGTACTTC. Amino acids: CASSYGGTTSYEQYF.

V usage is TRBV6-5 and J usage is TRBJ2-1, with D possibly TRBD2 on 6 matching bases. V lost 2 bases and J 1 base, leaving 9 bases between the germline ends. The CDR3 has 15 amino acids. In germline, CDR1 is MNHEY, CDR2 SVGAGI. CDR3 residues: CASSYVAGSYNEQFF. CDR3 nucleotides: TGTGCCAGCAGTTACGTCGCGGGGTCCTACAATGAGCAGTTCTTC.

The chain employs TRBV19 and TRBJ2-7, with 11 bases identical to TRBD2. This CDR3 is 15 amino acids long. With V trimmed by 10 bases and J by 2 bases, 10 bases remained unmatched. Per the germline V gene, CDR1 is LNHDA and CDR2 is SQIVND (reference sequence). The CDR3 spells CATAPQTSGTYEQYF. As DNA, the CDR3 is TGTGCCACCGCACCGCAGACTAGCGGGACCTACGAGCAGTACTTC.

The chain couples TRBV7-9 to TRBJ1-1; D ambiguous. The germline gives CDR1 SEHNR, CDR2 FQNEAQ (reference sequence). The CDR3 loop spans 14 amino acids. Between the trimmed V and J ends, which lost 5 bases and 0 bases, there was a span of 10 bases. CDR3 DNA: TGTGCCAGCAGCCGGGATTCTGTGAACACTGAAGCTTTCTTT. This translates into CASSRDSVNTEAFF.

The V gene is TRBV28, the J gene TRBJ1-2; 7 positions match TRBD1. The CDR3 covers 15 residues. From germline, CDR1 is MDHEN and CDR2 SYDVKM. The trim removed 6 bases at V and 8 bases at J, leaving 15 bases unmatched. The CDR3 sequence: CASRRDRARVGGYTF. The CDR3 DNA follows: TGTGCCAGCAGACGTGACAGGGCGAGGGTTGGAGGCTACACCTTC.

The chain recombines TRBV7-3 with TRBJ2-1; D possibly corresponds to TRBD2 (6 bases). Germline CDR1 SGHTA, CDR2 FQGTGA. V lost 4 bases and J lost 0, with 10 bases in between. The CDR3 length is 15 residues. The chain's CDR3 is CASSSDYDSYNEQFF. For the CDR3, the DNA is TGTGCCAGCAGCTCGGACTACGACTCCTACAATGAGCAGTTCTTC.

The genes are TRBV4-2 and TRBJ2-1, with D possibly matching TRBD1 (5 bases). The CDR3 is made up of 16 amino acids. Looked up from germline, CDR1 is LGHNA and CDR2 is YNFKEQ. V was cut by 0 bases and J by 4 bases, with 13 bases left in between. As DNA, the CDR3 is TGTGCCAGCAGCCAAGATTCGACGACAGTATACAATGAGCAGTTCTTC. This encodes CASSQDSTTVYNEQFF.

This chain joins TRBV4-1 and TRBJ2-3; 8 nucleotides line up with TRBD2. In germline, CDR1 is MGHRA, CDR2 YSYEKL. The ends lost 0 bases at V and 7 bases at J; junction bases unmatched: 6. The CDR3 extends over 15 amino acids. CDR3 DNA: TGCGCCAGCAGCCAAGATCCGGGGGGGCCAAATACGCAGTATTTT. Translation: CASSQDPGGPNTQYF.

J is TRBJ2-7 and V is TRBV18; the D is unclear. The germline V gene has CDR1 KGHSH and CDR2 LQKENI. The CDR3 loop spans 16 amino acids. V lost 2 bases and J 6 bases, leaving 20 bases between the germline ends. CDR3 bases: TGTGCCAGCTCACCATTGGCCGGCAGCCAACAGCTCGAGCAGTACTTC. Translation: CASSPLAGSQQLEQYF.

The rearrangement links TRBV29-1 to TRBJ2-7; D may be TRBD2 (5 bases). Looked up from germline, CDR1 is SQVTM and CDR2 is ANQGSEA. Trimming shortened V by 4 bases and J by 3 bases, and 13 bases separated the two germline ends. The CDR3 consists of 13 residues. CDR3 sequence reads: CSVVRGPGYEQYF. The CDR3 coding sequence is TGCAGCGTTGTGAGAGGGCCTGGCTACGAGCAGTACTTC.

This chain uses TRBV3-1 (or the pseudogene TRBV3-2) with TRBJ1-1, with 7 positions matching TRBD1. The CDR3 is 17 residues long. V dropped 2 bases and J dropped 4; count of bases not matched to a gene: 13. CDR1 is LGHDT, CDR2 YNNKEL, per germline (reference sequence). CDR3 protein: CASSQIQGPGRGTEAFF. CDR3 DNA: TGTGCCAGCAGCCAAATACAGGGGCCCGGGAGGGGCACTGAAGCTTTCTTT.

The J gene is TRBJ1-5, the V gene TRBV6-2 or TRBV6-3; the match to TRBD1 covers 12 bases. Trimming took 6 bases from V and 1 from J; bases not matched to a gene: 10. This CDR3 has 18 residues. The germline gives CDR1 MNHEY, CDR2 SVGEGT. CDR3 in DNA: TGTGCCAGCAGCCGCAAGGGACAGGGGGCATGGAGCAATCAGCCCCAGCATTTT. Protein product: CASSRKGQGAWSNQPQHF.

V usage is TRBV5-4 and J usage is TRBJ2-4; 7 bases fit TRBD1. The ends lost 0 bases at V and 9 bases at J; junction bases unmatched: 6. This CDR3 is built from 14 residues. Germline CDR1 and CDR2: SGHNT and YYREEE (reference sequence). CDR3 in DNA: TGTGCCAGCAGCTTGGAACAGGGGAAGGGCATTCAGTACTTC. This encodes CASSLEQGKGIQYF.

The chain uses TRBV28 and TRBJ1-5, with D uncertain. V lost 3 bases and J 7 bases, leaving 16 bases between the germline ends. Germline CDR1 MDHEN, CDR2 SYDVKM. This CDR3 has 15 residues. DNA for the CDR3: TGTGCCAGCAGTTTTTATCAGGACCCGGGGCAGCCCCAGCATTTT. Translation: CASSFYQDPGQPQHF. Full variable domain (rest looked up from reference TRBV28 and TRBJ1-5): DVKVTQSSRYLVKRTGEKVFLECVQDMDHENMFWYRQDPGLGLRLIYFSYDVKMKEKGDIPEGYSVSREKKERFSLILESASTNQTSMYLCASSFYQDPGQPQHFGDGTRLSIL.

The chain recombines TRBV6-1 with TRBJ2-7; the match to TRBD2 covers 8 bases. The V and J ends lost 2 bases and 4 bases, in that order; junction bases with no gene match: 7. The CDR3 totals 15 residues. In germline, CDR1 is MNHNS, CDR2 SASEGT. The CDR3 is CASSERAGVSYEQYF. CDR3 DNA sequence: TGTGCCAGCAGTGAACGAGCGGGAGTTTCTTACGAGCAGTACTTC.

The J gene is TRBJ1-1, the V gene TRBV29-1; TRBD1 matches at 10 bases. This CDR3 has 12 amino acids. CDR1 and CDR2 (germline): SQVTM, ANQGSEA. Unmatched junction bases numbered 4, after V lost 7 bases and J lost 5 bases. The CDR3 loop is CSGTGGLTEAFF. In DNA, the CDR3 is TGCAGCGGGACAGGGGGATTGACTGAAGCTTTCTTT.

The chain recombines TRBV30 with TRBJ2-3; 8 bases fit TRBD2. The CDR3 sequence is 15 residues long. Germline lookup yields CDR1 GTSNPN and CDR2 SVGIG (reference sequence). Trimming took 0 bases from V and 4 from J; bases not matched to a gene: 6. CDR3: CAWSVQGGGPDTQYF. In DNA, the CDR3 is TGTGCCTGGAGTGTACAGGGCGGGGGGCCAGATACGCAGTATTTT.

This clone occurred once. The chain joins TRBV5-1 to TRBJ1-2; D uncertain. The CDR3 runs 12 residues. Between the trimmed V and J ends, which lost 4 bases and 8 bases, there was a span of 12 bases. CDR1 SGHRS and CDR2 YFSETQ come from the germline V gene. The CDR3, as DNA: TGCGCCAGCAGCGCTACCTCCGGGGGCTACACCTTC. Protein sequence: CASSATSGGYTF.

This chain connects TRBV6-5 to TRBJ1-2, with unresolved D. Trimming cost V 6 bases and J 4 bases, with 18 bases left between them. The CDR3 covers 15 residues. Germline V lookup: CDR1 MNHEY, CDR2 SVGAGI. CDR3 in DNA: TGTGCCAGCAGGCAGGAAGGCATTGCATCCTATGGCTACACCTTC. Protein sequence: CASRQEGIASYGYTF.

This chain connects TRBV2 to TRBJ1-1; D is uncertain. V was clipped by 11 bases and J by 13 bases, with 20 bases between them. CDR3 length: 11 amino acids. Germline V gene sequence: CDR1 SNHLY, CDR2 FYNNEI. The CDR3 region has the DNA TGTGCCGGCCTCATCGATGCGGAGGATTTCTTT. Protein sequence: CAGLIDAEDFF. The whole variable domain, remainder taken from reference TRBV2 and TRBJ1-1, is EPEVTQTPSHQVTQMGQEVILRCVPISNHLYFYWYRQILGQKVEFLVSFYNNEISEKSEIFDDQFSVERPDGSNFTLKIRSTKLEDSAMYFCAGLIDAEDFFGQGTRLTVV.

Turning to this clone: Other DNA sequences in the sample encode the same CDR3. The DNA for the CDR3 is TGTGCCAGTAGTGTAACAGGGGGCACTGAAGCTTTCTTT. It translates to CASSVTGGTEAFF. This sequence joins TRBV19 and TRBJ1-1; the match to TRBD1 covers 8 bases. J was trimmed by 4 bases and V by 5 bases; bases with no gene match: 3. The CDR3 consists of 13 residues. CDR1 is LNHDA and CDR2 is SQIVND in the germline V gene (reference sequence).

In DNA, the CDR3 is TGTGCCAGCCGCACTCCGAGATTAACAGATACGCAGTATTTT. Its translation: CASRTPRLTDTQYF. The chain couples TRBV2 to TRBJ2-3; no reliable D call. V was cut by 8 bases and J by 3 bases, with 15 bases left in between. CDR1 SNHLY and CDR2 FYNNEI come from the germline V gene. The CDR3 spans 14 residues.

The DNA for the CDR3 is TGTGCCTGGAGTAGGACTAGGCAACTGTCTGAGCAGTTCTTC. Its protein is CAWSRTRQLSEQFF. V usage is TRBV30 and J usage is TRBJ2-1; TRBD2 matches 7 bases. Germline-derived CDR1 and CDR2 are GTSNPN and SVGIG (reference sequence). Trimming at V came to 2 bases and at J to 9 bases, leaving 10 bases not matched to a gene. There are 14 residues in the CDR3.

The V and J genes are TRBV7-9 and TRBJ2-5; 8 bases match TRBD1. Trimming at V came to 3 bases and at J to 5 bases, leaving 2 bases not matched to a gene. The CDR3 contains 13 residues. Germline V gene lookup returns CDR1 SEHNR and CDR2 FQNEAQ (reference sequence). CDR3 sequence: CASSLTGVETQYF. Here the CDR3 DNA reads TGTGCCAGCAGCTTGACAGGGGTCGAGACCCAGTACTTC.

The rearrangement links TRBV5-4 to TRBJ1-2; 8 bases are a match to TRBD1. Germline V gene lookup returns CDR1 SGHNT and CDR2 YYREEE (reference sequence). Germline trimming cut 4 bases from V and 2 bases from J; bases unmatched to any gene: 7. The length of the CDR3 is 15 residues. CDR3 sequence reads: CASSTRGLGNYGYTF. The CDR3 nucleotides are TGTGCCAGCAGCACCAGGGGGCTTGGGAACTATGGCTACACCTTC.

The chain employs TRBV10-1 and TRBJ1-3; possibly TRBD1 for D (6 bases). This CDR3 is built from 16 residues. Germline V gene sequence: CDR1 WNHNN, CDR2 SYGVQD (reference sequence). V was cut by 8 bases and J by 0 bases, with 17 bases left in between. The CDR3 region has the DNA TGCGCCAGCGGCGGGGGGACAATCGACTCTGGAAACACCATATATTTT. It is translated as CASGGGTIDSGNTIYF.

The chain is built from TRBV7-9 and TRBJ2-5, with D possibly matching TRBD1 (6 bases). CDR1 and CDR2 (germline): SEHNR, FQNEAQ (reference sequence). The V and J ends lost 7 bases and 5 bases respectively, with 11 bases between them. The CDR3 is 12 residues long. The CDR3 here is CASKRGTETQYF. In DNA, the CDR3 is TGTGCCAGCAAAAGGGGGACGGAGACCCAGTACTTC.

CDR3 sequence: CASSSYRGEQFF. The CDR3 DNA is TGTGCCAGTAGTTCCTATAGGGGTGAGCAGTTCTTC. The chain joins TRBV19 to TRBJ2-1, with D possibly matching TRBD1 (5 bases). Germline V gene lookup returns CDR1 LNHDA and CDR2 SQIVND (reference sequence). V was pared by 5 bases and J by 9 bases, with 11 bases between. This CDR3 has 12 residues.

The chain carries TRBV19 and TRBJ1-4; D unclear. The CDR3 is 11 residues long. Germline V gene lookup returns CDR1 LNHDA and CDR2 SQIVND (reference sequence). Trimming stripped 10 bases from V and 8 bases from J, with 11 bases between. CDR3 coding DNA: TGTGCCACCAACAGTGGGGAAAAACTGTTTTTT. Translated, it gives CATNSGEKLFF.

The chain couples TRBV7-3 to TRBJ2-5; D gene uncertain. The germline V gene has CDR1 SGHTA and CDR2 FQGTGA. V lost 0 bases and J lost 2, with 10 bases in between. The CDR3 contains 15 residues. CDR3 sequence (DNA): TGTGCCAGCAGCTTAACTGCTACCTTACAAGAGACCCAGTACTTC. Translation: CASSLTATLQETQYF.